Included here is one T cell receptor beta chain sequence, with context. The sample originates from a study of T-cell reconstitution after alpha-beta-depleted transplantation in children. Preparation of the TCRbeta library involved a method that used unique molecular identifiers. TCRdb reprocessed the PCR reads via MiXCR and lists one record per CDR3 protein. The table lists 490,000 or so distinct CDR3 sequences, around 13% of them singletons. CDR3 length: 15 amino acids. Unmatched junction bases numbered 7, after V lost 7 bases and J lost 2 bases. Germline V gives CDR1 SGHTA, CDR2 FQGNSA. This TCR was recovered from a human donor who donated a stem cell graft to a child with combined immunodeficiency. The chain recombines TRBV7-2 with TRBJ2-1, with 8 bases identical to TRBD1. The specimen was PBMCs from the stem cell graft donor, collected from the stem cell graft. The CDR3 region has the DNA TGTGCCAGCACCCCGACAGGGGCCACCTACAATGAGCAGTTCTTC. Amino acids: CASTPTGATYNEQFF.